The 11 T cell receptor beta chains below come from one sample, sequenced in a study of cytomegalovirus exposure and HLA in healthy donors. PCR employed 60 Vbeta and 13 Jbeta primers. The protocol was immunoSEQ multiplex PCR, while the TCRdb copy is restricted to in-frame clones and leaves out a portion. This table holds roughly 150,000 clones, roughly 68% found once. What was sequenced was PBMCs. Every receptor here comes from a man between 60 and 75 years old in good health and CMV-seronegative.

Only one count was recorded for this clone. This chain links TRBV27 with TRBJ1-5; 11 positions agree with TRBD1. The CDR3 sequence is 14 residues long. Germline trimming cut 6 bases from V and 6 bases from J; bases unmatched to any gene: 4. CDR1 and CDR2 from the germline V gene are MNHEY and SMNVEV (reference sequence). CDR3 in DNA: TGTGCCAGCAGAATGGGGACAGGGGGTCAGCCCCAGCATTTT. Protein: CASRMGTGGQPQHF.

This clone occurred once. The CDR3 DNA reads as TGTGCCAGCAGTACACAGGGGGTCACAGATACGCAGTATTTT. Its protein product is CASSTQGVTDTQYF. The V call is TRBV28, the J call TRBJ2-3, with TRBD1 matching over 8 bases. The V gene end was trimmed by 5 bases and the J gene end by 2 bases; junction bases not matched to a gene: 3. Looked up from germline, CDR1 is MDHEN and CDR2 is SYDVKM. The CDR3 length is 14 residues.

This chain links TRBV27 with TRBJ1-3, with unresolved D. Trimming took off 6 bases at V and 0 bases at J, with 6 bases between the two ends. Germline CDR1 reads MNHEY; CDR2 reads SMNVEV (reference sequence). The CDR3 runs 13 residues. This CDR3 is CASSSSSGNTIYF. CDR3 nucleotides: TGTGCCAGCAGCTCGAGCTCTGGAAACACCATATATTTT.

On this clone: Distinct nucleotide sequences in the sample also encode this CDR3. The chain links TRBV4-1 to TRBJ1-4, with D perhaps TRBD1 (5 bases). The CDR3 is 14 amino acids. CDR1 is MGHRA and CDR2 is YSYEKL in the germline V gene. V was shortened by 7 bases and J by 11 bases, with 20 bases between the two germline ends. CDR3: CASTYTPQGEKLFF. CDR3 nucleotides: TGCGCCAGCACCTATACCCCCCAGGGTGAGAAACTGTTTTTT.

The chain combines TRBV7-2 with TRBJ2-5, with 7 bases lining up with TRBD1. V was pared by 4 bases and J by 0 bases, with 5 bases of the junction left unmatched. CDR1 is SGHTA and CDR2 is FQGNSA in the germline V gene. CDR3 length: 15 residues. For the CDR3, the DNA is TGTGCCAGCAGCTCCGGGACAGCCTACCAAGAGACCCAGTACTTC. Its protein is CASSSGTAYQETQYF.

This clone was observed a single time. In nucleotides, the CDR3 is TGTGCCAGCAGCCAAAACAGGGAGACCCAGTACTTC. Its translation is CASSQNRETQYF. This chain links TRBV4-2 with TRBJ2-5; tentatively, D is TRBD1 (5 bases). The CDR3 is 12 residues long. Germline V gene sequence: CDR1 LGHNA, CDR2 YNFKEQ. Trimming cost V 2 bases and J 5 bases, with 6 bases left between them.

This chain joins TRBV19 and TRBJ1-1, with 7 bases fitting TRBD1. CDR1 LNHDA and CDR2 SQIVND come from the germline V gene (reference sequence). Unmatched junction bases numbered 12, after V lost 9 bases and J lost 5 bases. This CDR3 has 14 residues. The CDR3 DNA follows: TGTGCCAGCGATTTGACAGGGAGGATGACTGAAGCTTTCTTT. Protein product: CASDLTGRMTEAFF.

In this sample, this clone turned up once. This chain links TRBV5-4 with TRBJ2-1; a possible D gene is TRBD1 (6 bases). CDR3 length: 16 amino acids. The V gene's germline CDR1 is SGHNT and CDR2 YYREEE (reference sequence). V was shortened by 0 bases and J by 2 bases, with 12 bases between the two germline ends. In nucleotides, the CDR3 is TGTGCCAGCAGCTTGGTATCCCAGGGGACCTACAATGAGCAGTTCTTC. Its protein is CASSLVSQGTYNEQFF.

In this sample, this clone turned up a few times. The chain combines TRBV5-1 with TRBJ1-4, with D unresolved. The CDR3 is 14 residues long. From germline, CDR1 is SGHRS and CDR2 YFSETQ. Trimming pared 4 bases from V and 6 bases from J, leaving 13 bases between. For the CDR3, the DNA is TGCGCCAGCAGCCGGATTGCGGGAGATGAAAAACTGTTTTTT. Protein sequence: CASSRIAGDEKLFF.

For the CDR3, the DNA is TGTGCCTGGAGTTCCCCTTACGATAGGGGAAACGGGTACGAGCAGTACTTC. It translates to CAWSSPYDRGNGYEQYF. The V and J genes are TRBV30 and TRBJ2-7; D perhaps matches TRBD1 (5 bases). Trimming took 2 bases from V and 4 from J, leaving 24 bases between them. CDR1 and CDR2 (germline): GTSNPN, SVGIG (reference sequence). The CDR3 has 17 residues.

This sequence joins TRBV5-1 and TRBJ2-2, with D possibly being TRBD2 (6 bases). V lost 0 bases and J lost 3, with 9 bases in between. Germline V gene sequence: CDR1 SGHRS, CDR2 YFSETQ. CDR3 length: 15 residues. CDR3 sequence: CASSLVGDYTGELFF. In DNA, the CDR3 is TGCGCCAGCAGCTTGGTTGGGGACTACACCGGGGAGCTGTTTTTT.